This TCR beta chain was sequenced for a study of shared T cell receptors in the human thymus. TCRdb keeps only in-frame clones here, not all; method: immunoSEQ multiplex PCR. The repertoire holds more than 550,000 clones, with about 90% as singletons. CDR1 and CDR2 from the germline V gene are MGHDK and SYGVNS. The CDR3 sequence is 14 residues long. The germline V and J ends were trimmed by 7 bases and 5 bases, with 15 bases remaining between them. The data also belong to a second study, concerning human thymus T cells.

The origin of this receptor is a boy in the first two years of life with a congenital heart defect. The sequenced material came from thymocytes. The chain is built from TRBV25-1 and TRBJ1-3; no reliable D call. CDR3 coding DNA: TGTGCCAGCATTAACATAAACACAAGAAACACCATATATTTT. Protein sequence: CASININTRNTIYF.